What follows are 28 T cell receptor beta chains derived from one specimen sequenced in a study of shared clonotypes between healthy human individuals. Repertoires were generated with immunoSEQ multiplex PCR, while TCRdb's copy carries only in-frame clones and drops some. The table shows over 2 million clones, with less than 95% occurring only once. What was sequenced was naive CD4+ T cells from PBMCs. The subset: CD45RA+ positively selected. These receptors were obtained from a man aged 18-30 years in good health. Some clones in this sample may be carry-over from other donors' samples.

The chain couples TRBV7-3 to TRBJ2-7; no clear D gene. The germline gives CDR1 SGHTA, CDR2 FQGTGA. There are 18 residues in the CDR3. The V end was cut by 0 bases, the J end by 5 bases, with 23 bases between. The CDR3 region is CASSLTGSRVDWYDEQYF. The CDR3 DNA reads TGTGCCAGCAGCTTAACGGGGTCTCGAGTGGATTGGTATGACGAGCAGTACTTC.

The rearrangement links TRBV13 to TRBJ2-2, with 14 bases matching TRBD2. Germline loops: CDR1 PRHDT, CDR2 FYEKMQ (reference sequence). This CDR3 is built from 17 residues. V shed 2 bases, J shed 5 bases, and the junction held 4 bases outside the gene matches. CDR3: CASSLPGLAGVTGELFF. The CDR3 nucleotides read TGTGCCAGCAGCTTACCGGGACTAGCGGGAGTTACCGGGGAGCTGTTTTTT.

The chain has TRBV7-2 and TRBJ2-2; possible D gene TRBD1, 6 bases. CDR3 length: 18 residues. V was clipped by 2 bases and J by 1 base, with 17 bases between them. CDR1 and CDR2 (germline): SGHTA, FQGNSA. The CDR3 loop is CASSLSRARTENTGELFF. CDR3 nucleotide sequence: TGTGCCAGCAGCTTAAGCCGAGCTAGGACAGAGAACACCGGGGAGCTGTTTTTT. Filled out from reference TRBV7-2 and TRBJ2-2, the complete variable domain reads GAGVSQSPSNKVTEKGKDVELRCDPISGHTALYWYRQSLGQGLEFLIYFQGNSAPDKSGLPSDRFSAERTGGSVSTLTIQRTQQEDSAVYLCASSLSRARTENTGELFFGEGSRLTVL.

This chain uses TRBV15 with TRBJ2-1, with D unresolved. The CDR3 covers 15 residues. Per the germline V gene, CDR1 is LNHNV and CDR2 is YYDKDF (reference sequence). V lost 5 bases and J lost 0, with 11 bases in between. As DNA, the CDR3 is TGTGCCACCAGCGTTTCTTATAGCTCCTACAATGAGCAGTTCTTC. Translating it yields CATSVSYSSYNEQFF.

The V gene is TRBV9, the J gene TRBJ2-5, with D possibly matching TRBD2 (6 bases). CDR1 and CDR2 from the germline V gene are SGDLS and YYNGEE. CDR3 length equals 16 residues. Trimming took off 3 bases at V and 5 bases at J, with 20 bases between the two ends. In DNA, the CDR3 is TGTGCCAGCAGCGAGCCCCCCTCTGGCGGGACTGAGACCCAGTACTTC. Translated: CASSEPPSGGTETQYF.

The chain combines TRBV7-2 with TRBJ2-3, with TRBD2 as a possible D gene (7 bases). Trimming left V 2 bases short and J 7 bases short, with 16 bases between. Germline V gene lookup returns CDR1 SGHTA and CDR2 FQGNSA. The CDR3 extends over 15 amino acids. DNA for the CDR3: TGTGCCAGCAGCTTAAAGGGGGGGAGCGGGAATACGCAGTATTTT. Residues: CASSLKGGSGNTQYF.

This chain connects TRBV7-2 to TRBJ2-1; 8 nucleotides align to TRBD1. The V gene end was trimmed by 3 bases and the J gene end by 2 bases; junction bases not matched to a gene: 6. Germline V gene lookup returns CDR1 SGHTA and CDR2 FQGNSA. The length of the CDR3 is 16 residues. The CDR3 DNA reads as TGTGCCAGCAGCTTTTCCCCAGGGGGCGCCTACAATGAGCAGTTCTTC. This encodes CASSFSPGGAYNEQFF.

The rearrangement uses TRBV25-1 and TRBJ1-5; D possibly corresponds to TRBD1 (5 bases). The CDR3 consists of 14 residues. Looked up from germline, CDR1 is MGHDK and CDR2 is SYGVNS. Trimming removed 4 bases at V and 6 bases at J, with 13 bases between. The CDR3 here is CASSATGGVQPQHF. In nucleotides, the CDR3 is TGTGCCAGCAGTGCTACGGGGGGGGTTCAGCCCCAGCATTTT.

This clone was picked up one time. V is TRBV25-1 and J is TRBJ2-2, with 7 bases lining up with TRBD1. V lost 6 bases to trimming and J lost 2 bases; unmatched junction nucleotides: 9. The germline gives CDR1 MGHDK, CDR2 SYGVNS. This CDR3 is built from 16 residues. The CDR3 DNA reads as TGTGCCAGCAGAAAATCCGGGACAGCAAACACCGGGGAGCTGTTTTTT. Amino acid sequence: CASRKSGTANTGELFF.

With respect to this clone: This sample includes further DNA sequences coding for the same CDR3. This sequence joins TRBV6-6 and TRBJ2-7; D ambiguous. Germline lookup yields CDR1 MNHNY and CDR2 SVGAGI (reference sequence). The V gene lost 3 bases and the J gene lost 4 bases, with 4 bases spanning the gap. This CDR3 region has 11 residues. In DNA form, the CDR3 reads TGTGCCAGCAGTTATAGGTACGAGCAGTACTTC. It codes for CASSYRYEQYF.

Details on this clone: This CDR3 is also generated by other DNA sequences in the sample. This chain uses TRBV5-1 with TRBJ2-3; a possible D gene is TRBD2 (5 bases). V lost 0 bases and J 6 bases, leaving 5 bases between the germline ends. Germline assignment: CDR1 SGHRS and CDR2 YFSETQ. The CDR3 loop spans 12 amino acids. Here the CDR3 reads CASSLERDTQYF. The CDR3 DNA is TGCGCCAGCAGCTTGGAGCGGGATACGCAGTATTTT.

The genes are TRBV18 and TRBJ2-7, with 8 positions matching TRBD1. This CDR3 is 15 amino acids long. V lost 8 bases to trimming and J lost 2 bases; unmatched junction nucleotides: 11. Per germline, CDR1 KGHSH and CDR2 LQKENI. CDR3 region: CASQIRQGSTYEQYF. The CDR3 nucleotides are TGTGCCAGCCAGATCCGACAGGGGAGTACCTACGAGCAGTACTTC. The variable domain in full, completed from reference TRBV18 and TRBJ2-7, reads NAGVMQNPRHLVRRRGQEARLRCSPMKGHSHVYWYRQLPEEGLKFMVYLQKENIIDESGMPKERFSAEFPKEGPSILRIQQVVRGDSAAYFCASQIRQGSTYEQYFGPGTRLTVT.

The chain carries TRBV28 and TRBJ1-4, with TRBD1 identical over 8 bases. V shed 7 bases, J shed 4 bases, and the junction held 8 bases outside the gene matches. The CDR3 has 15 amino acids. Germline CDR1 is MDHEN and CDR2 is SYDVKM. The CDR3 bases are TGTGCCAGCATCACAGGGGGGCTGAATAATGAAAAACTGTTTTTT. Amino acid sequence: CASITGGLNNEKLFF.

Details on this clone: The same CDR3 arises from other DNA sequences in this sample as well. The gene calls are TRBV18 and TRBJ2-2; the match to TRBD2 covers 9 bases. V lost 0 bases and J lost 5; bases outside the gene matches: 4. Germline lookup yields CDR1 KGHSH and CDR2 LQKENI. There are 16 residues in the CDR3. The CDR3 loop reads CASSPPLAGGTGELFF. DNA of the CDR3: TGTGCCAGCTCACCACCGCTCGCGGGAGGGACCGGGGAGCTGTTTTTT.

The CDR3 loop is CASMRQGATGELFF. The CDR3, as DNA: TGTGCCAGCATGAGACAGGGGGCGACCGGGGAGCTGTTTTTT. V gene TRBV2 combines with J gene TRBJ2-2, with 10 positions matching TRBD1. With V trimmed by 7 bases and J by 5 bases, 4 bases remained unmatched. This CDR3 is built from 14 residues. Germline lookup yields CDR1 SNHLY and CDR2 FYNNEI.

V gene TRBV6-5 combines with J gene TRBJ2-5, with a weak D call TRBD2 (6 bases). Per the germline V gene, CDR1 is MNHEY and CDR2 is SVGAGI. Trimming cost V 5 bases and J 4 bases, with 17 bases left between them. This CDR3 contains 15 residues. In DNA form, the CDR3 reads TGTGCCAGCAGTCCGAAGACTAGTAGCCCAGAGACCCAGTACTTC. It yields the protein CASSPKTSSPETQYF.

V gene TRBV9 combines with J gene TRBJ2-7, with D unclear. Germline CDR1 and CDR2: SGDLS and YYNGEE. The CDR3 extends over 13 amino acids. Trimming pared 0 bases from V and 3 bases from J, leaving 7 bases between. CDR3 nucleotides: TGTGCCAGCAGCGTAGACGCAGGCTACGAGCAGTACTTC. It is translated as CASSVDAGYEQYF.

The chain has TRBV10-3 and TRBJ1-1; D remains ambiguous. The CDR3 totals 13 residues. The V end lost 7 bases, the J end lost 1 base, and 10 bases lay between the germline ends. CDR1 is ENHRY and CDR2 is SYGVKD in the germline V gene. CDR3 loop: CAITDTKNTEAFF. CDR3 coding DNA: TGTGCCATCACCGACACGAAGAACACTGAAGCTTTCTTT.

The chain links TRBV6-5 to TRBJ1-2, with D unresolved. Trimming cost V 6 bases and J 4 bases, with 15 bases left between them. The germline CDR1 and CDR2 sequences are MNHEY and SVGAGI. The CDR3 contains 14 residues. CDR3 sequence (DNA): TGTGCCAGCAGCAGGCAGGAGGAAACCTATGGCTACACCTTC. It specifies CASSRQEETYGYTF.

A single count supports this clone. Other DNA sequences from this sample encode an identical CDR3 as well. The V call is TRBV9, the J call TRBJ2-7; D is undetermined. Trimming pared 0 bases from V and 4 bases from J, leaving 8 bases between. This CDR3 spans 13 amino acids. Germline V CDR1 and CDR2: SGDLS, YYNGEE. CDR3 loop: CASSVEGSYEQYF. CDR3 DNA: TGTGCCAGCAGCGTAGAAGGCAGTTACGAGCAGTACTTC. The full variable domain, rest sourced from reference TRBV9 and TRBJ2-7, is DSGVTQTPKHLITATGQRVTLRCSPRSGDLSVYWYQQSLDQGLQFLIQYYNGEERAKGNILERFSAQQFPDLHSELNLSSLELGDSALYFCASSVEGSYEQYFGPGTRLTVT.

CDR3 bases: TGTGCCAGCAGCCGGACACTAAGGGGTGACACAGATACGCAGTATTTT. As protein: CASSRTLRGDTDTQYF. V is TRBV2 and J is TRBJ2-3, with TRBD1 as a possible D gene (5 bases). The CDR3 is made up of 16 amino acids. CDR1 and CDR2 (germline): SNHLY, FYNNEI. V was pared by 6 bases and J by 2 bases, with 18 bases between.

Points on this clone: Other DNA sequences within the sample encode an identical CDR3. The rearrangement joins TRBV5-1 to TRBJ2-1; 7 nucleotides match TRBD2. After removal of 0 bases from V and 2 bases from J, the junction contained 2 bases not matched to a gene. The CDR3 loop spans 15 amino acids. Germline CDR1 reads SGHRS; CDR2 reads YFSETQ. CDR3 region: CASSLELAPYNEQFF. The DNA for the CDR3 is TGCGCCAGCAGCTTGGAACTAGCGCCCTACAATGAGCAGTTCTTC.

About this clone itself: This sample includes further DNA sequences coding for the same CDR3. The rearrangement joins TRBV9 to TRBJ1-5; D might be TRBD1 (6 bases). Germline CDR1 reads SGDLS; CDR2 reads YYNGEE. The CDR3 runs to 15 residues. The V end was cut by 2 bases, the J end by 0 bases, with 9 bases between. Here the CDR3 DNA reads TGTGCCAGCAGCGTGGGGACAAATAGCAATCAGCCCCAGCATTTT. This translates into CASSVGTNSNQPQHF.

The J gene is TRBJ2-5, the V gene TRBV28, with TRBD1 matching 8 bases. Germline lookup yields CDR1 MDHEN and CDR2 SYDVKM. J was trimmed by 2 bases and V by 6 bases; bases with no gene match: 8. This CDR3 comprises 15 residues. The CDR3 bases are TGTGCCAGCAGGCCACCTGGGACAGGACAAGAGACCCAGTACTTC. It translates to CASRPPGTGQETQYF.

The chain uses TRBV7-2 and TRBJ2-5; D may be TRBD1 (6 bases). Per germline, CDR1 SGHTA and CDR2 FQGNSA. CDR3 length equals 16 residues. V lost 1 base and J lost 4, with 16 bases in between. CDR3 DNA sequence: TGTGCCAGCAGCTTAGAGGTTTCAGGGGTGGGAGAGACCCAGTACTTC. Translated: CASSLEVSGVGETQYF. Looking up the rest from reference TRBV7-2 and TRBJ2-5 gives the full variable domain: GAGVSQSPSNKVTEKGKDVELRCDPISGHTALYWYRQSLGQGLEFLIYFQGNSAPDKSGLPSDRFSAERTGGSVSTLTIQRTQQEDSAVYLCASSLEVSGVGETQYFGPGTRLLVL.

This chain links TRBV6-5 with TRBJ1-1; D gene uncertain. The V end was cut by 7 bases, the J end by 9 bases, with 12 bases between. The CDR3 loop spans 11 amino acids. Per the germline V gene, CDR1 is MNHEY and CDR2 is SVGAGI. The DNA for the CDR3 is TGTGCCAGCATATTCTGGGGTAAAGCTTTCTTT. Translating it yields CASIFWGKAFF.

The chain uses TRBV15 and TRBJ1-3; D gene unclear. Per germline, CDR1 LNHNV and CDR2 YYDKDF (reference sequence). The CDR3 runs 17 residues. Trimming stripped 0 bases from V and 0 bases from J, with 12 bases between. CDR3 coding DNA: TGTGCCACCAGCAGAGATAATCGGGTGATCTCTGGAAACACCATATATTTT. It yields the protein CATSRDNRVISGNTIYF.

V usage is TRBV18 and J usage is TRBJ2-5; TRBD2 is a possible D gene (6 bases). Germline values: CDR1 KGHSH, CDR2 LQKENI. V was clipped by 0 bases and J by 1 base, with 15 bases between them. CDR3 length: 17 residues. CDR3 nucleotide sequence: TGTGCCAGCTCACCACCGAGACTAGGACCTGGCCAAGAGACCCAGTACTTC. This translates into CASSPPRLGPGQETQYF. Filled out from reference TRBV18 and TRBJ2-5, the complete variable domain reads NAGVMQNPRHLVRRRGQEARLRCSPMKGHSHVYWYRQLPEEGLKFMVYLQKENIIDESGMPKERFSAEFPKEGPSILRIQQVVRGDSAAYFCASSPPRLGPGQETQYFGPGTRLLVL.